Listed below are T cell receptor beta chains from one sample, sequenced in a study of cytomegalovirus exposure and HLA in healthy donors. Sequencing used immunoSEQ multiplex PCR; TCRdb keeps in-frame clones, though not all of them. The profile shows a few hundred thousand clones, approximately 80% of them singletons. Input material: PBMCs. These receptors were collected from a man aged 35 to 55 in good health and CMV-seronegative. Both conserved end residues are part of each CDR3. A row's size may be missing; if present it is once, few, many or a size class.

v_gene,len,abundance,j_gene,CDR3aa
TRBV19,15,.,TRBJ2-3,CASTGGPILTDTQYF
TRBV5-4,15,.,TRBJ1-6,CASSLAGTGLSPLHF
TRBV5-1,15,once,TRBJ1-3,CASSPTDRVGNTIYF
TRBV19,15,.,TRBJ2-1,CASTLALEPYNEQFF
TRBV7-2,15,.,TRBJ1-2,CASSFGQGYFYGYTF
TRBV2,15,once,TRBJ1-5,CASSGGTGTDQPQHF
TRBV18,17,.,TRBJ2-1,CASSPRGLAGGGNEQFF
TRBV4-1,15,.,TRBJ2-1,CASSLTSGSYNEQFF
TRBV6-5,15,.,TRBJ1-6,CASTLQGGYNSPLHF
TRBV30,15,.,TRBJ2-1,CAWSRDRQWDNEQFF
TRBV18,15,.,TRBJ2-2,CASSQGQGGTGELFF
TRBV2,13,.,TRBJ1-5,CASMRDSNQPQHF
TRBV7-2,14,.,TRBJ2-7,CASSLLLGSGEQYF
TRBV7-9,12,.,TRBJ1-3,CSSSSTGNTIYF
TRBV29-1,15,.,TRBJ2-2,CSVEKRGANTGELFF
TRBV19,14,.,TRBJ1-5,CASTWGPHNQPQHF
TRBV11-2,19,.,TRBJ1-3,CASSFTTGEDPFSGNTIYF
TRBV7-3,15,.,TRBJ2-5,CASSSTGGSQETQYF
TRBV7-9,15,.,TRBJ2-2,CASSYVDKNTGELFF
TRBV18,17,.,TRBJ1-2,CASSPIRGQPYNYGYTF
TRBV5-1,15,.,TRBJ1-4,CASSIHRQTNEKLFF
TRBV19,13,.,TRBJ2-1,CASSISGGAPQFF
TRBV2,12,.,TRBJ2-7,CASSDAGYEQYF
TRBV5-1,14,.,TRBJ2-5,CASSQTSGGKTQYF
TRBV6-5,15,.,TRBJ2-1,CASNRLAGGKNEQFF
TRBV27,15,.,TRBJ2-4,CASSRDQRAWDIQYF
TRBV7-9,13,.,TRBJ1-1,CASSPRGSTEAFF
TRBV7-9,13,.,TRBJ1-3,CASSSSAGNTIYF
TRBV5-8,14,.,TRBJ2-3,CASSLAGSTDTQYF
TRBV2,13,.,TRBJ1-1,CATPGELNTEAFF
TRBV19,14,few,TRBJ1-1,CASSKGQLNTEAFF
TRBV19,13,.,TRBJ2-2,CASSIGGTGELFF
TRBV13,15,.,TRBJ2-1,CASTDKKTGYNEQFF
TRBV5-4,14,.,TRBJ2-1,CASSLDRAINEQFF
TRBV7-9,13,.,TRBJ1-2,CASSWDSGYGYTF
TRBV6-5,15,.,.,CASSYSAGSTYEQYF
TRBV5-1,14,.,TRBJ1-1,CASSWKTGGTEAFF
TRBV7-2,14,.,TRBJ1-1,CASSSAIGSTEAFF
TRBV29-1,15,.,TRBJ2-3,CSVVEQQQIADAQYF
TRBV15,16,.,TRBJ1-3,CATTPGDRGPGNTIYF
TRBV27,16,.,TRBJ2-5,CASSLNGGAVEETQYF
TRBV5-6,14,.,TRBJ1-1,CASSLGQMNTEAFF
TRBV19,15,.,TRBJ1-4,CASSIGGTVNEKLFF
TRBV6-5,15,.,TRBJ2-1,CASSSQGARRNEQFF
TRBV7-3,14,.,TRBJ2-1,CASSLTGLPNEQFF
TRBV5-1,16,.,TRBJ1-3,CASSLRAGGPGNTIYF
TRBV25-1,12,.,TRBJ2-1,CASSESAGEQFF
TRBV28,16,.,TRBJ1-2,CASHSRTGGDWYGYTF
TRBV6-1,15,.,TRBJ2-3,CASSEAATGSDTQYF
TRBV11-1,15,.,TRBJ1-1,CASRRSGQVNTEAFF
TRBV5-4,16,.,TRBJ2-1,CASSLDQGQRSHEQFF
TRBV5-8,16,.,TRBJ1-5,CASSFQGQGGNQPQHF
TRBV7-9,15,.,TRBJ2-3,CASRPQRSGTDTQYF